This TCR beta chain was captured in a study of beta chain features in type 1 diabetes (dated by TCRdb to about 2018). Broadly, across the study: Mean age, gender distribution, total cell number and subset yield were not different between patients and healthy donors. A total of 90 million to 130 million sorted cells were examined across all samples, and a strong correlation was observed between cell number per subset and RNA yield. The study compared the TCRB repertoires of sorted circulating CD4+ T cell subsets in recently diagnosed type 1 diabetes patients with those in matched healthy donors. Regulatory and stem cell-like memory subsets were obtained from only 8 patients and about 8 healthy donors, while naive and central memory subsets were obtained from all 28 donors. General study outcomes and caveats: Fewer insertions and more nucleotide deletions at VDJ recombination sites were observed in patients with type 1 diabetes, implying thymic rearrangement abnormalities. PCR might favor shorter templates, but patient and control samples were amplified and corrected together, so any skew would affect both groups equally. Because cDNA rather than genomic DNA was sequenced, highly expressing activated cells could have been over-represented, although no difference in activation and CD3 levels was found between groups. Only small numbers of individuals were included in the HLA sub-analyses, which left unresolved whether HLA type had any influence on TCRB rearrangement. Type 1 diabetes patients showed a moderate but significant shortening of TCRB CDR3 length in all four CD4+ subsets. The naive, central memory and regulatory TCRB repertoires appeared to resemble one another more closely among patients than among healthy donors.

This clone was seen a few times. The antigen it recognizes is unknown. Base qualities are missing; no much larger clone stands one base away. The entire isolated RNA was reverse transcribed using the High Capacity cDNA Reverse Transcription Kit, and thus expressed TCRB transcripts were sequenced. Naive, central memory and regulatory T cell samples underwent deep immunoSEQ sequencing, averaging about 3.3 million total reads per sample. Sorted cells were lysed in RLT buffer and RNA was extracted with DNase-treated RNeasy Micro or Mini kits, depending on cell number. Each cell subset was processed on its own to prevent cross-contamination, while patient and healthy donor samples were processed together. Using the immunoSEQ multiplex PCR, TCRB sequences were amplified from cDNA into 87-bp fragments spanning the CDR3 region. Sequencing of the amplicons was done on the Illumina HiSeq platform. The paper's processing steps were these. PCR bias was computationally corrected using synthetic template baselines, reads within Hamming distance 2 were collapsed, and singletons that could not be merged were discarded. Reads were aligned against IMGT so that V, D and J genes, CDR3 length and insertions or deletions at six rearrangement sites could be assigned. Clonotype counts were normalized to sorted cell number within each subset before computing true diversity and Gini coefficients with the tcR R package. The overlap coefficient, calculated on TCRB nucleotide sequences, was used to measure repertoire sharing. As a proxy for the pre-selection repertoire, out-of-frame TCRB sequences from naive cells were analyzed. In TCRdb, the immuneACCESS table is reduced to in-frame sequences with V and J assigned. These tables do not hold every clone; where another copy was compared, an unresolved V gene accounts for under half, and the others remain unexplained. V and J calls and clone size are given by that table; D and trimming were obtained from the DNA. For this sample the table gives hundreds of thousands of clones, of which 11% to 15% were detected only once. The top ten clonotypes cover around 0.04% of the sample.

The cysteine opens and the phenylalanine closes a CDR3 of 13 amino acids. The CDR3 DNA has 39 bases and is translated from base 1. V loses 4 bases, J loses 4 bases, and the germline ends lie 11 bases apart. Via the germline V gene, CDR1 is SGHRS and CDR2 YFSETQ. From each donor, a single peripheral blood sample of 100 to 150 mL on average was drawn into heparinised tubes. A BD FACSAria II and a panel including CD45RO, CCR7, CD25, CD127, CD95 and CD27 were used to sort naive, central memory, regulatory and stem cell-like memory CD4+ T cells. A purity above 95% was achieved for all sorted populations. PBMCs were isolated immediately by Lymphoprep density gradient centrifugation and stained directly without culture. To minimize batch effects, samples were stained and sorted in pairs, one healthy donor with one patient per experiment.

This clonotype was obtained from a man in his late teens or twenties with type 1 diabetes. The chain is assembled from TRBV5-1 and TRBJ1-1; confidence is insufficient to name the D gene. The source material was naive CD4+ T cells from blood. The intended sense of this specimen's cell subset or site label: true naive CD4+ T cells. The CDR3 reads CASSARMPTEAFF. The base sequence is TGCGCCAGCAGCGCAAGGATGCCCACTGAAGCTTTCTTT.